This T cell receptor beta chain came from a study of TIL therapy for anti-PD-1-resistant metastatic lung cancer. Study background: A few tumors were EGFR-mutant and two were ALK-rearranged. Median tumor mutation burden was around 1.6 mutations per megabase.

Looked up from germline, CDR1 is SQVTM and CDR2 is ANQGSEA. The ends lost 7 bases at V and 0 bases at J; junction bases unmatched: 6. The CDR3 is made up of 14 amino acids. Time point of the sample: pre-treatment sample, taken before nivolumab and TIL therapy. This clone turned up a few times. The immunoSEQ assay was v3. Sequencing depth was some 2 million read pairs for survey level, roughly 4.5-6.5 million for deep. The method was immunoSEQ multiplex PCR; TCRdb's version includes in-frame clones alone and lacks a portion of them. The sample has approximately 60,000 clones, about 73% seen once; the top ten hold 1.8%.

The receptor comes from a person aged 25 to 85 with non-small cell lung cancer. This specimen consisted of blood, obtained at baseline. V and J are TRBV29-1 and TRBJ1-1, with 9 bases fitting TRBD1. The CDR3 is CSARTGAMNTEAFF. In DNA, the CDR3 is TGCAGCGCCAGGACAGGGGCCATGAACACTGAAGCTTTCTTT. Based on the CDR3 plus reference TRBV29-1 and TRBJ1-1, the full variable domain is SAVISQKPSRDICQRGTSLTIQCQVDSQVTMMFWYRQQPGQSLTLIATANQGSEATYESGFVIDKFPISRPNLTFSTLTVSNMSPEDSSIYLCSARTGAMNTEAFFGQGTRLTVV.